A single T cell receptor (beta chain) is shown here with its context. Data came from immunoSEQ multiplex PCR; TCRdb stores just in-frame clones and leaves some out. The data contain fewer than 300,000 clones, over 70% of them singletons. This specimen belongs to a study of blood T cell repertoires in COVID-19. J lost 1 base, V lost 4 bases, and 2 bases had no gene match. Germline CDR1 is MGHRA and CDR2 is YSYEKL. The CDR3 has 15 amino acids. Input material: peripheral blood. This TCR was sampled from an elderly man with acute or convalescent COVID-19. This sequence joins TRBV4-1 and TRBJ1-5; 9 bases map to TRBD1. CDR3 in DNA: TGCGCCAGCAGCCCGGGACAGGGAAGCAATCAGCCCCAGCATTTT. Amino acid sequence: CASSPGQGSNQPQHF.